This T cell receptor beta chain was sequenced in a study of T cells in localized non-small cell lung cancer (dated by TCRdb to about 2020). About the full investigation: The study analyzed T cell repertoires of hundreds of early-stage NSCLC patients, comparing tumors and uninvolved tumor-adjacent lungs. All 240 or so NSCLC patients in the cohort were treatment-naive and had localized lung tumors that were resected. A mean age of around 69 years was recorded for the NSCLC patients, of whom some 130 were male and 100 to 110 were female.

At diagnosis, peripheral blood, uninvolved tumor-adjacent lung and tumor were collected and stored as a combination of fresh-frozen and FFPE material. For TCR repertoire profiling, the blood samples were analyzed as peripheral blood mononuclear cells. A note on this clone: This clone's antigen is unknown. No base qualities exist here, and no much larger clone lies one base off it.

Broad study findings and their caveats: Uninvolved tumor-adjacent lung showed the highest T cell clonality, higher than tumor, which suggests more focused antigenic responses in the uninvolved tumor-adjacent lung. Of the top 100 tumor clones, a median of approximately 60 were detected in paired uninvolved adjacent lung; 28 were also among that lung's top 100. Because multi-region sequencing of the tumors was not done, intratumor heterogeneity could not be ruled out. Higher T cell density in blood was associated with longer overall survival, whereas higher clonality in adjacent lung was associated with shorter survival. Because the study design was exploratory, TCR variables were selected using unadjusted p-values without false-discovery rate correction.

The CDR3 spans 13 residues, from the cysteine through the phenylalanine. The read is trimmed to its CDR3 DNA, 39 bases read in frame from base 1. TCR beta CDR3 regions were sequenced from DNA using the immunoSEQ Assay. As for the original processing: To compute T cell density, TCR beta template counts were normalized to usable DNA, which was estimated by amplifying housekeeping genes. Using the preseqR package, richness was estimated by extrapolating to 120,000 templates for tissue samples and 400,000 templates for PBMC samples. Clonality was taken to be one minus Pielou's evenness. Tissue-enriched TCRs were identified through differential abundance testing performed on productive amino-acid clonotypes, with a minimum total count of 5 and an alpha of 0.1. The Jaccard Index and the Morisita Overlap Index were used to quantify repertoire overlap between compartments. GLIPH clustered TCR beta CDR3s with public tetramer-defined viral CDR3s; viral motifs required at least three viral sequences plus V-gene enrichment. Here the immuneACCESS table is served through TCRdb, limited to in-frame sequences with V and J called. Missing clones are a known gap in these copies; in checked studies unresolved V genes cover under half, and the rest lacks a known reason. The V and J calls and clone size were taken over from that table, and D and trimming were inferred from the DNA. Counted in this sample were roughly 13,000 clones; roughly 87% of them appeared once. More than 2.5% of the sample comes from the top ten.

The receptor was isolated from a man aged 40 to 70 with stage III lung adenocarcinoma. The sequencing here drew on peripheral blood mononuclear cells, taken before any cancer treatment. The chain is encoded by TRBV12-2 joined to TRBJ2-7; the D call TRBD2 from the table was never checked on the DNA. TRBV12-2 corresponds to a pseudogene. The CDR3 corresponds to CASSSTSSYEQYF. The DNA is TGTGCCAGCAGTAGTACTAGCTCCTACGAGCAGTACTTC.